The entry below describes one T cell receptor (beta chain). Authors' analysis steps: Estimation of nucleated cell counts relied on the amplification of reference gene primers. The data were produced by immunoSEQ multiplex PCR, yet TCRdb's version contains in-frame clones alone and is incomplete. Clone size and the V and J calls come from that table; the DNA yielded D and trimming. The repertoire consists of about 150,000 clones, with around 77% occurring once and the leading ten covering over 8.5%. This sample was included in a study of blood T cell repertoires in COVID-19. This TCR was sampled from a man aged 45 to 65 with active or convalescent COVID-19. The sequencing input was peripheral blood.

CDR3 protein: CASSLGLVNRGDYGYTF. CDR3 DNA sequence: TGTGCCAGCAGCTTAGGGTTGGTGAACAGGGGTGACTATGGCTACACCTTC. V and J are TRBV7-2 and TRBJ1-2, with 7 bases aligning to TRBD1. This CDR3 is 17 amino acids long. Germline V lookup: CDR1 SGHTA, CDR2 FQGNSA. V shed 1 base and J 3 bases; nucleotides not matched to a gene: 11.